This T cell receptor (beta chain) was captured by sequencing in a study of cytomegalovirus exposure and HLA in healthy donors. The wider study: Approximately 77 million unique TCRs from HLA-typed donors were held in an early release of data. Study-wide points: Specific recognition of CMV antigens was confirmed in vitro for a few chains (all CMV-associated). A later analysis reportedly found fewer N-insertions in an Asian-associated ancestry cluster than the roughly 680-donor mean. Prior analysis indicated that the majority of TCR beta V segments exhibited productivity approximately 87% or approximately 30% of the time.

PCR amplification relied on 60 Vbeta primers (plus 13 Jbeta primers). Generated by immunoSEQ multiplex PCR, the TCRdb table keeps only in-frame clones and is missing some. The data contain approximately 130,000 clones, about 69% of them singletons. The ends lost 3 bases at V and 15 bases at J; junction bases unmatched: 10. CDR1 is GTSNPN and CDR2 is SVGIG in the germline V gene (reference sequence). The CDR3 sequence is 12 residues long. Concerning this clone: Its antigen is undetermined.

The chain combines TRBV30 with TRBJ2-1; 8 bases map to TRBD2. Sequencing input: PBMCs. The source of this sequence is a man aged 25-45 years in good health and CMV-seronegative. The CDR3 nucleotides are TGTGCCTGGAGCGTTACCGGGGGGGACCGGTTCTTC. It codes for CAWSVTGGDRFF.